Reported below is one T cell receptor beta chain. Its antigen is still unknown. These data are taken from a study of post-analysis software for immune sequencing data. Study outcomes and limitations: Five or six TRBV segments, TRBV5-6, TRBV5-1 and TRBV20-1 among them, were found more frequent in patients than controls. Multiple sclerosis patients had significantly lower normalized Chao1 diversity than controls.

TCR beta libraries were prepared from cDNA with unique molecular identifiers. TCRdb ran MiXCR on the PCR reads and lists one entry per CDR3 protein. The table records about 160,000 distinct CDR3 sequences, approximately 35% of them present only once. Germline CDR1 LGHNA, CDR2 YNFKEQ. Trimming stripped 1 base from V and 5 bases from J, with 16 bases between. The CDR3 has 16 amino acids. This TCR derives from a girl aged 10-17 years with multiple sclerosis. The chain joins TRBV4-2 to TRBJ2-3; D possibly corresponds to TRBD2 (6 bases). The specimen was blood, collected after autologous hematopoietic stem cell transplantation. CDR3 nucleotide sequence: TGTGCCAGCAGCCAAGGCCTAGCGAACGAGGGAGATACGCAGTATTTT. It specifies CASSQGLANEGDTQYF.